The 3 T cell receptor beta chains below come from one sample, sequenced in a study of vaccination and CD4 T cells after COVID-19. These receptors have no known antigen. Cultured CD4+ T cell DNA was sequenced using the Oncomine TCR Beta short-read assay. Each CDR3 protein is one row after TCRdb ran MiXCR on the PCR reads. The sample lists about 5,600 distinct CDR3 sequences, roughly 30% occurring once. Sample treatment: roughly 10-day PBMC culture with coronavirus spike peptide pools or control peptides (ViraFEST assay). The sample here was CD4+ T cells from blood, cultured in vitro, taken after SARS-CoV-2 vaccination. All receptors derive from a human donor who had recovered from COVID-19.

The chain combines TRBV6-5 with TRBJ2-7; D gene ambiguous. CDR1 and CDR2 from the germline V gene are MNHEY and SVGAGI. V lost 0 bases to trimming and J lost 0 bases, with 12 bases between them. The CDR3 runs 16 residues. The CDR3 here is CASSYSGQPSSYEQYF. CDR3 in DNA: TGTGCCAGCAGTTACTCTGGGCAGCCTAGCTCCTACGAGCAGTACTTC.

This clonotype was seen more than once but under ten times. Here the CDR3 DNA reads TGTGCCACCAGCAGAGATCGGGAGACCCAGTACTTC. It yields the protein CATSRDRETQYF. The chain has TRBV15 and TRBJ2-5; D not certain. This CDR3 is built from 12 residues. CDR1 and CDR2 (germline): LNHNV, YYDKDF (reference sequence). Trimming took 0 bases from V and 5 from J, leaving 4 bases between them.

This rearrangement joins TRBV20-1 to TRBJ2-5; the D is unclear. Germline CDR1 and CDR2: DFQATT and SNEGSKA (reference sequence). The CDR3 extends over 11 amino acids. Trimming pared 6 bases from V and 3 bases from J, leaving 8 bases between. CDR3 DNA sequence: TGCAGTGCGGAACGGGAAGAGACCCAGTACTTC. This gives the protein CSAEREETQYF.